One T cell receptor (beta chain) is described in this entry. Its target is not known. The record originates from a study of T cells in Graves' hyperthyroidism and ophthalmopathy. The study, taken as a whole, reports: Among clonotypes expanded in thyroid above 0.001, most were also found in blood.

TCR beta CDR3 sequences were amplified from RNA transcripts. Using the HTBI primer set, a first-round RT-PCR was run on the TCR CDR3. TCRdb ran MiXCR on the multiplex PCR reads and lists one entry per CDR3 protein. Of around 270,000 distinct CDR3 sequences listed, around 20% are singletons. Diagnoses were established using clinical symptoms, serum thyroxine and TRAb, thyroid ultrasound and orbital computed tomography. Germline V gene sequence: CDR1 LGHDT, CDR2 YNNKEL (reference sequence). The CDR3 consists of 18 residues. Trimming took 1 base from V and 4 from J; bases not matched to a gene: 14. Sequencing was done on a sample of blood. The clonotype comes from a man in his forties or fifties with Graves' ophthalmopathy. The gene calls are TRBV3-1 and TRBJ2-3, with 7 bases aligning to TRBD2. The CDR3 nucleotides are TGTGCCAGCAGCCAAGGGGCGTTGGCGGGAGTGAGCGCAGATACGCAGTATTTT. This codes for CASSQGALAGVSADTQYF.